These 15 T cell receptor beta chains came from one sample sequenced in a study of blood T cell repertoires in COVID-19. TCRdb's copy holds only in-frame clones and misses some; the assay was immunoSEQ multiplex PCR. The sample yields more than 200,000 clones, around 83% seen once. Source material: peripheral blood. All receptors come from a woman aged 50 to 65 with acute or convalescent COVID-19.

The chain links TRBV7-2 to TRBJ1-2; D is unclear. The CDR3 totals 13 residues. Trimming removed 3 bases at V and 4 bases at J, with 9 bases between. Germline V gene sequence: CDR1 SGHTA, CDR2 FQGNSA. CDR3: CASSFEAAYGYTF. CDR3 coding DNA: TGTGCCAGCAGCTTTGAGGCCGCCTATGGCTACACCTTC.

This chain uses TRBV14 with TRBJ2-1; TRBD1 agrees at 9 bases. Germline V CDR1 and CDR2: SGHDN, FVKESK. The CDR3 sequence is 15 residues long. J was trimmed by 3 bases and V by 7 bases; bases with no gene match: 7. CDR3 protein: CASNQEGQGYNEQFF. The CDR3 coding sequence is TGTGCCAGCAACCAGGAGGGACAGGGCTACAATGAGCAGTTCTTC.

CDR3 DNA sequence: TGTGCCAGCAGCCAAGTTCGGGGGGGCTATGGCTACACCTTC. Amino acid sequence: CASSQVRGGYGYTF. The chain has TRBV3-1 (or the pseudogene TRBV3-2) and TRBJ1-2, with a possible D match to TRBD1 (5 bases). Deletions cut 1 base from V and 4 bases from J, with 10 bases between. This CDR3 is 14 amino acids long. Germline values: CDR1 LGHDT, CDR2 YNNKEL (reference sequence).

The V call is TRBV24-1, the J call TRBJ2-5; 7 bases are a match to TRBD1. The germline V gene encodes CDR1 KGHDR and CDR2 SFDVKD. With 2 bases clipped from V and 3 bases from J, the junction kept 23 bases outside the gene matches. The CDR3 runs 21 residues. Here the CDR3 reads CATSDYQHRLAMGQQEETQYF. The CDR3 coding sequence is TGTGCCACCAGTGATTATCAGCATCGGCTAGCTATGGGACAGCAGGAAGAGACCCAGTACTTC.

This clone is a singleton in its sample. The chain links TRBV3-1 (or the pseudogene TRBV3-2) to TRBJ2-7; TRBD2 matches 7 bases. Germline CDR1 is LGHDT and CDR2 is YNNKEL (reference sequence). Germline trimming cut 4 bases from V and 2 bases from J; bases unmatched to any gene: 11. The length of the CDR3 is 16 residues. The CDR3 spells CASSRLPAAGAYEQYF. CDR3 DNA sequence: TGTGCCAGCAGCCGTCTCCCCGCGGCGGGAGCCTACGAGCAGTACTTC.

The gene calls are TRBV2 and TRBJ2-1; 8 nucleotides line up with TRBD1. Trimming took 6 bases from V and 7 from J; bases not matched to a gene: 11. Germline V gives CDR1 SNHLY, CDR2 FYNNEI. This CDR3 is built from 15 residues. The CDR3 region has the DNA TGTGCCAGCAGGATTAGGACAGGGATAGGAAATGAGCAGTTCTTC. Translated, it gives CASRIRTGIGNEQFF.

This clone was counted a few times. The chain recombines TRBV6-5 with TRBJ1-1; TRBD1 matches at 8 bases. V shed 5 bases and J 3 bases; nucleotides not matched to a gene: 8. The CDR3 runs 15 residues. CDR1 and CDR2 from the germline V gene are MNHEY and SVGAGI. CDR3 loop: CASSLLPGQDTEAFF. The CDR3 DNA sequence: TGTGCCAGCAGTCTACTCCCGGGACAGGACACTGAAGCTTTCTTT.

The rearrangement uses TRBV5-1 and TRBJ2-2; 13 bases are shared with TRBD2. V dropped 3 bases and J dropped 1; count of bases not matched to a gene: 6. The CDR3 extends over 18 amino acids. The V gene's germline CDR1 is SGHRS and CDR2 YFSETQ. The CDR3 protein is CASSYLRLAGGNTGELFF. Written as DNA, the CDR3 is TGCGCCAGCAGCTACCTACGACTAGCGGGAGGGAACACCGGGGAGCTGTTTTTT.

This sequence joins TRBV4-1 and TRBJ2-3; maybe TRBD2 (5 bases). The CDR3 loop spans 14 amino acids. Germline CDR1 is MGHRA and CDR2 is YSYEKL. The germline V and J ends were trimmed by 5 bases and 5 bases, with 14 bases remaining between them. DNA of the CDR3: TGCGCCAGCAGCTTAACGACTACTAGAGATACGCAGTATTTT. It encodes CASSLTTTRDTQYF.

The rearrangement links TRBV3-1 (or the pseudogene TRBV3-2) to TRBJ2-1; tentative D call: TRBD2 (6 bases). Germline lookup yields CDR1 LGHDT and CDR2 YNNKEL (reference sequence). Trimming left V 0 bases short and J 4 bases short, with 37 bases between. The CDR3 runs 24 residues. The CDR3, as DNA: TGTGCCAGCAGCCAAGACTTAGCGACTAGGACGAGCGGCGGGGCCAAAGGCCCTTACAATGAGCAGTTCTTC. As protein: CASSQDLATRTSGGAKGPYNEQFF.

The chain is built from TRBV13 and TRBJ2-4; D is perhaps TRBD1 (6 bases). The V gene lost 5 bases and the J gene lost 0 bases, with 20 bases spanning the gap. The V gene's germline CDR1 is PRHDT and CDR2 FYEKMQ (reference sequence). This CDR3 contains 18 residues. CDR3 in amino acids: CASSAGQRSIQAKNIQYF. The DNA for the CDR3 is TGTGCCAGCAGCGCTGGACAGAGGAGCATCCAAGCCAAAAACATTCAGTACTTC.

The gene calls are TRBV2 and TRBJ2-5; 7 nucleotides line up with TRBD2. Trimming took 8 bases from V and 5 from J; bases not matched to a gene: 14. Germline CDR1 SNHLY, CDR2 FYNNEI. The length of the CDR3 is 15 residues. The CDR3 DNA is TGTGCCAGCTTATGGGGGGGGTTGGCCAGGGAGACCCAGTACTTC. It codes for CASLWGGLARETQYF.

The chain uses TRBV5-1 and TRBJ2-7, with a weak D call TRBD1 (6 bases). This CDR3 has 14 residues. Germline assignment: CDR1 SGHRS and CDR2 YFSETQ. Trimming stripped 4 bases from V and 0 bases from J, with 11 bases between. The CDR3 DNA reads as TGCGCCAGCAGCCTGAAACAGGGCTCCTACGAGCAGTACTTC. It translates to CASSLKQGSYEQYF.

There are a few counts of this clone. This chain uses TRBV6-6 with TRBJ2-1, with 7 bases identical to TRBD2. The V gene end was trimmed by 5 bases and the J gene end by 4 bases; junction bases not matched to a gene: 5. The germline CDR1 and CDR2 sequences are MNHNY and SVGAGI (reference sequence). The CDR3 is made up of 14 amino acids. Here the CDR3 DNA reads TGTGCCAGCAGTCCTCCGGGACTATACAATGAGCAGTTCTTC. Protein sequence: CASSPPGLYNEQFF.

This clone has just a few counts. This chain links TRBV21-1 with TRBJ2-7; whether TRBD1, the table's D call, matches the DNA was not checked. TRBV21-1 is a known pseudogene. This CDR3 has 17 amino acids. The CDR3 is CASSRRAGGQISYEQYF. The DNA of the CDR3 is TGTGCCAGCAGTCGAAGGGCAGGGGGGCAAATCTCCTACGAGCAGTACTTC.